This T cell receptor beta chain emerged from a study of blood T cell repertoires in COVID-19. Study details: Material from acute and convalescent COVID-19 was sourced from the United States, Italy and Spain. PBMCs, B-cell-depleted T cells, or T cells provided the cDNA or gDNA that made up the material.

Sequencing used immunoSEQ multiplex PCR; TCRdb keeps in-frame clones, though not all of them. The sample lists roughly 380,000 clones, approximately 91% seen once, with approximately 1% in the top ten. In terms of age and location, participants ranged from roughly 18 to 90 years and lived in approximately 24 US areas. Exposed volunteers were people who met a COVID-19 case within 2 weeks before study entry. In germline, CDR1 is SNHLY, CDR2 FYNNEI. The CDR3 spans 17 residues. V was clipped by 1 base and J by 0 bases; unmatched bases: 5. The sample consisted of PBMCs or T cells enriched from blood (not recorded which). The J gene is TRBJ2-3, the V gene TRBV2; 9 nucleotides align to TRBD2. The TCR sequence derives from a woman in her 30s who had been exposed to COVID-19. This CDR3 reads CASSEGGLATSTDTQYF. The CDR3 bases are TGTGCCAGCAGTGAAGGCGGACTAGCGACTAGCACAGATACGCAGTATTTT. Using reference TRBV2 and TRBJ2-3 for the parts outside the CDR3, the full variable domain is EPEVTQTPSHQVTQMGQEVILRCVPISNHLYFYWYRQILGQKVEFLVSFYNNEISEKSEIFDDQFSVERPDGSNFTLKIRSTKLEDSAMYFCASSEGGLATSTDTQYFGPGTRLTVL.